This TCR beta chain was obtained from a study of blood T cell repertoires in COVID-19. Study at large: Italy, Spain and the United States were the sources of the convalescent and acute COVID-19 samples.

The CDR3 runs 17 residues. The trim removed 7 bases at V and 3 bases at J, leaving 12 bases unmatched. Germline assignment: CDR1 LNHDA and CDR2 SQIVND (reference sequence). How the authors handled the data: Amplified reference gene primers provided the basis for estimating nucleated cell counts. TCRdb's copy holds only in-frame clones and misses some; the assay was immunoSEQ multiplex PCR. The D gene and trimming were derived from the DNA, and the V and J assignments and clone size from that table. The table shows under 150,000 clones, with about 84% occurring only once. Input material: peripheral blood. The chain has TRBV19 and TRBJ1-5, with 10 bases lining up with TRBD1. The source of this sequence is a man in his fifties or sixties with active or convalescent COVID-19. CDR3: CASNNLRDRGYNQPQHF. For the CDR3, the DNA is TGTGCCAGTAACAACCTCCGGGACAGGGGTTACAATCAGCCCCAGCATTTT.